This T cell receptor beta chain was obtained from a study of CD8+ T cells in alopecia areata. In each case, RNA was isolated and then reverse transcribed into cDNA as the sequencing template. The data were produced by immunoSEQ multiplex PCR, yet TCRdb's version contains in-frame clones alone and is incomplete. Here the sample spans about 100,000 clones, 60% being singletons. Indicated treatment: oral pan-JAK inhibitor, 5-10 mg twice daily. J lost 1 base, V lost 1 base, and 5 bases had no gene match. Germline V CDR1 and CDR2: SQVTM, ANQGSEA. The CDR3 is made up of 16 amino acids. The material was CD8+ T cells sorted from blood, obtained around week 55, from a patient treated with tofacitinib. This receptor was identified in a human donor with alopecia areata. The rearrangement links TRBV29-1 to TRBJ2-3; 10 nucleotides line up with TRBD1. CDR3 sequence (DNA): TGCAGCGTTGAAGGGGGACAGGGGTTGGGCACAGATACGCAGTATTTT. Protein product: CSVEGGQGLGTDTQYF.